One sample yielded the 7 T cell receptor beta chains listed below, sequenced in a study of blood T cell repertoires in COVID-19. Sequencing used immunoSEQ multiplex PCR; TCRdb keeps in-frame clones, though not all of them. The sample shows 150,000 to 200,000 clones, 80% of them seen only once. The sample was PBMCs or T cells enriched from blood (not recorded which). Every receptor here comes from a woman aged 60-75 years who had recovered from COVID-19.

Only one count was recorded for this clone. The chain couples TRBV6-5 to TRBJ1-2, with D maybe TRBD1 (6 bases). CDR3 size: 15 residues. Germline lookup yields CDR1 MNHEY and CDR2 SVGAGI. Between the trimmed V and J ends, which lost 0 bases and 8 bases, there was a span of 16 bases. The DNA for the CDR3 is TGTGCCAGCAGTTACTCGGTCAGGACAGTAACGGGCTACACCTTC. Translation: CASSYSVRTVTGYTF.

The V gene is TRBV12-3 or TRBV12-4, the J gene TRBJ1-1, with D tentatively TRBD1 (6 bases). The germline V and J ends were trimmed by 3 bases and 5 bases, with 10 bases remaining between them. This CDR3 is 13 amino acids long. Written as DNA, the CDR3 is TGTGCCAGCAGTTTTGGACAGTGGACTGAAGCTTTCTTT. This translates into CASSFGQWTEAFF.

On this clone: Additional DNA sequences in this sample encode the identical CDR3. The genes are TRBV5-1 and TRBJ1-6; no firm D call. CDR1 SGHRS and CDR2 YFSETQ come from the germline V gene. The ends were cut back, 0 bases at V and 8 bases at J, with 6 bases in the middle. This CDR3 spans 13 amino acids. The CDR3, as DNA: TGCGCCAGCAGCTTGGACAGCTATTCACCCCTCCACTTT. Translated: CASSLDSYSPLHF.

CDR3 nucleotide sequence: TGTGCCAGCACCCAACGGCCCCCGCGCGGGGGCCCTCAAGAGACCCAGTACTTC. Translated, it gives CASTQRPPRGGPQETQYF. V usage is TRBV7-6 and J usage is TRBJ2-5; tentative D call: TRBD2 (7 bases). The germline CDR1 and CDR2 sequences are SGHVS and FNYEAQ. The CDR3 has 18 residues. Between the trimmed V and J ends, which lost 7 bases and 2 bases, there was a span of 26 bases. The full variable domain, completed using reference TRBV7-6 and TRBJ2-5, is GAGVSQSPRYKVTKRGQDVALRCDPISGHVSLYWYRQALGQGPEFLTYFNYEAQQDKSGLPNDRFSAERPEGSISTLTIQRTEQRDSAMYRCASTQRPPRGGPQETQYFGPGTRLLVL.

The CDR3 is CASRQGHSSYNEQFF. The DNA of the CDR3 is TGTGCCAGTAGGCAGGGACATAGCTCCTACAATGAGCAGTTCTTC. The V and J genes are TRBV19 and TRBJ2-1, with D tentatively TRBD1 (6 bases). This CDR3 comprises 15 residues. V was clipped by 6 bases and J by 0 bases, with 12 bases between them. Germline values: CDR1 LNHDA, CDR2 SQIVND (reference sequence).

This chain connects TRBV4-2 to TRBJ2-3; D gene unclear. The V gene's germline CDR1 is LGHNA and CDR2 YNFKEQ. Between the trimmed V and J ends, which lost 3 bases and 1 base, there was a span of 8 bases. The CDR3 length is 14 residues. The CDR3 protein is CASSHSGGTDTQYF. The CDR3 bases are TGTGCCAGCAGCCACTCCGGAGGCACAGATACGCAGTATTTT.

The CDR3, as DNA: TGTGCCTGGAGGCAGGGGCGAAGCAATCAGCCCCAGCATTTT. It translates to CAWRQGRSNQPQHF. The gene calls are TRBV30 and TRBJ1-5; possible D gene TRBD1, 6 bases. V lost 3 bases to trimming and J lost 1 base, with 10 bases between them. From germline, CDR1 is GTSNPN and CDR2 SVGIG (reference sequence). The CDR3 consists of 14 residues.